The 11 T cell receptor beta chains reported below all come from one sample, sequenced in a study of spatial heterogeneity in lung cancer. TCRdb fed the 5' RACE reads into MiXCR, producing one record per CDR3 protein. Among over 70,000 distinct CDR3 sequences listed, 8% to 9% were seen once. Time point noted: blood at routine non-recurrence follow-up after resection. The material was PBMCs, obtained at follow-up. These receptors originate from a female donor with early-stage non-small cell lung cancer.

This clonotype has ten or more counts. This chain uses TRBV2 with TRBJ2-3, with D perhaps assigned TRBD1 or TRBD2 (5 bases each). The CDR3 has 15 amino acids. V dropped 4 bases and J dropped 0 bases, with 11 bases sitting between them. The germline CDR1 and CDR2 sequences are SNHLY and FYNNEI. The CDR3 loop reads CASSGGRKSTDTQYF. In nucleotides, the CDR3 is TGTGCCAGCAGTGGGGGACGCAAAAGCACAGATACGCAGTATTTT.

This clonotype occurred many times. This chain uses TRBV9 with TRBJ2-1, with TRBD1 identical over 10 bases. CDR1 and CDR2 (germline): SGDLS, YYNGEE. The V segment lost 0 bases and the J segment 7 bases; nucleotides outside the gene matches: 4. There are 15 residues in the CDR3. The CDR3 spells CASSVDGDRGNEQFF. The DNA of the CDR3 is TGTGCCAGCAGCGTAGATGGGGACAGGGGAAATGAGCAGTTCTTC.

This clonotype was observed at least ten times. The chain links TRBV5-1 to TRBJ2-7; D is unresolved. Germline V gene lookup returns CDR1 SGHRS and CDR2 YFSETQ. The CDR3 totals 13 residues. The V and J ends lost 0 bases and 4 bases respectively, with 8 bases between them. The CDR3 DNA reads TGCGCCAGCAGCTTGGATAGTCAGTACGAGCAGTACTTC. Translation: CASSLDSQYEQYF.

This sequence joins TRBV6-1 and TRBJ1-5; D is perhaps TRBD1 (5 bases). V was cut by 2 bases and J by 7 bases, with 12 bases left in between. Germline assignment: CDR1 MNHNS and CDR2 SASEGT. This CDR3 is built from 14 residues. The DNA for the CDR3 is TGTGCCAGCAGTGAAAGTGGGGGGTACCAGCCCCAGCATTTT. It encodes CASSESGGYQPQHF.

This clonotype was found many times. The rearrangement joins TRBV2 to TRBJ1-2; 7 nucleotides line up with TRBD1. This CDR3 has 15 residues. Trimming removed 6 bases from V and 8 bases from J; junction bases left unmatched: 15. From germline, CDR1 is SNHLY and CDR2 FYNNEI. The CDR3: CASSPDRVAGGGYTF. The DNA for the CDR3 is TGTGCCAGCAGCCCAGACAGGGTGGCTGGGGGGGGCTACACCTTC. Together with reference TRBV2 and TRBJ1-2, the CDR3 gives the full variable domain: EPEVTQTPSHQVTQMGQEVILRCVPISNHLYFYWYRQILGQKVEFLVSFYNNEISEKSEIFDDQFSVERPDGSNFTLKIRSTKLEDSAMYFCASSPDRVAGGGYTFGSGTRLTVV.

The V call is TRBV20-1, the J call TRBJ1-6, with TRBD1 as a possible D gene (5 bases). Per germline, CDR1 DFQATT and CDR2 SNEGSKA (reference sequence). The CDR3 contains 14 residues. Trimming shortened V by 3 bases and J by 9 bases, and 15 bases separated the two germline ends. DNA for the CDR3: TGCAGTGCTAGTAGGATTCAGGGCGCTTCACCCCTCCACTTT. As protein: CSASRIQGASPLHF.

This clonotype has just a few counts. This chain links TRBV30 with TRBJ1-1; TRBD1 might be the D (6 bases). Germline CDR1 is GTSNPN and CDR2 is SVGIG (reference sequence). The CDR3 covers 14 residues. DNA of the CDR3: TGTGCGACGGGGGGCGAGTCTAGGAACACTGAAGCTTTCTTT. It specifies CATGGESRNTEAFF.

The rearrangement uses TRBV4-2 and TRBJ2-1; a possible D gene is TRBD2 (5 bases). With 0 bases removed from V and 2 bases from J, the gap between germline ends came to 14 bases. This CDR3 is 17 amino acids long. Germline V gives CDR1 LGHNA, CDR2 YNFKEQ. The CDR3 nucleotides are TGTGCCAGCAGCCAAGATATTGGTGGGAGACCCTACAATGAGCAGTTCTTC. It codes for CASSQDIGGRPYNEQFF.

This clonotype came up many times. V and J are TRBV27 and TRBJ2-7; tentatively, D is TRBD1 (6 bases). Trimming stripped 3 bases from V and 4 bases from J, with 10 bases between. CDR1 and CDR2 (germline): MNHEY, SMNVEV (reference sequence). The CDR3 has 13 amino acids. The CDR3 DNA sequence: TGTGCCAGCAGTTTCAAGCAGGGGTACGAGCAGTACTTC. Translated: CASSFKQGYEQYF.

This clonotype was seen a handful of times. The V gene is TRBV7-9, the J gene TRBJ1-1; D gene ambiguous. CDR3 length: 14 residues. V lost 1 base, J lost 2 bases, and 8 bases lay in between. Germline V gene lookup returns CDR1 SEHNR and CDR2 FQNEAQ (reference sequence). The CDR3 region has the DNA TGTGCCAGCAGCTTAGGATTGGGAAACACTGAAGCTTTCTTT. It specifies CASSLGLGNTEAFF.

This clonotype was counted a few times. The V and J genes are TRBV29-1 and TRBJ2-4; 8 positions agree with TRBD2. The V and J ends lost 4 bases and 10 bases, in that order; junction bases with no gene match: 12. From germline, CDR1 is SQVTM and CDR2 ANQGSEA. CDR3 length: 14 amino acids. The CDR3 bases are TGCAGCGTTGGGCTAGCGGGCGCCGACTGGATTCAGTACTTC. It is translated as CSVGLAGADWIQYF.